Presented here are 21 T cell receptor beta chains from one specimen sequenced in a study of blood T cell repertoires in COVID-19. Profiled with immunoSEQ multiplex PCR; TCRdb holds only in-frame clones, not every one. The profile shows 150,000 to 200,000 clones, approximately 82% of them singletons. Sequenced input: PBMCs or T cells enriched from blood (not recorded which). The receptors stem from a woman aged 50 to 60 who had recovered from COVID-19.

The CDR3 nucleotides read TGTGCCAGCAGTGCGCGGGAGGGCTACGAGCAGTACTTC. It yields the protein CASSAREGYEQYF. The V and J genes are TRBV27 and TRBJ2-7; 9 bases map to TRBD2. The CDR3 is 13 amino acids. After removal of 5 bases from V and 3 bases from J, the junction contained 2 bases not matched to a gene. Per germline, CDR1 MNHEY and CDR2 SMNVEV (reference sequence).

In this sample, this clone turned up many times. The CDR3 sequence is CASSPGRGPVPLHF. The CDR3 DNA follows: TGTGCCAGCAGCCCGGGCCGGGGTCCAGTCCCCCTCCACTTT. V gene TRBV3-1 (or the pseudogene TRBV3-2) combines with J gene TRBJ1-6; D is uncertain. CDR3 length equals 14 residues. V gave up 4 bases and J gave up 13 bases, with 17 bases separating them. Germline lookup yields CDR1 LGHDT and CDR2 YNNKEL (reference sequence).

J is TRBJ2-3 and V is TRBV21-1; the table names TRBD2, a call not compared with the DNA. TRBV21-1 is shown as a pseudogene. The length of the CDR3 is 16 residues. The CDR3 sequence is CASSKRVSGGTDTQYF. The CDR3 nucleotides are TGTGCCAGCAGCAAACGGGTCAGCGGGGGGACAGATACGCAGTATTTT.

J is TRBJ2-7 and V is TRBV19, with D tentatively TRBD2 (6 bases). The CDR3 length is 15 residues. CDR1 is LNHDA, CDR2 SQIVND, per germline (reference sequence). The V end was cut by 3 bases, the J end by 0 bases, with 12 bases between. The CDR3 DNA follows: TGTGCCAGTAGTATGTATAGCGGTAGCTCCTACGAGCAGTACTTC. Translation: CASSMYSGSSYEQYF.

J is TRBJ1-1 and V is TRBV11-2; no clear D gene. V gave up 0 bases and J gave up 1 base, with 9 bases separating them. Germline-derived CDR1 and CDR2 are SGHAT and FQNNGV. The CDR3 totals 15 residues. CDR3 in amino acids: CASSLDPAGNTEAFF. CDR3 in DNA: TGTGCCAGCAGCTTAGATCCGGCGGGGAACACTGAAGCTTTCTTT.

The chain combines TRBV7-9 with TRBJ2-2; 9 nucleotides align to TRBD1. This CDR3 spans 15 amino acids. V was clipped by 5 bases and J by 7 bases; unmatched bases: 8. CDR1 and CDR2 from the germline V gene are SEHNR and FQNEAQ (reference sequence). The CDR3 region has the DNA TGTGCCAGCAGCACCTACAGGGGGCAGGGCGGGGAGCTGTTTTTT. It translates to CASSTYRGQGGELFF.

The V call is TRBV28, the J call TRBJ1-4; D may be TRBD1 (6 bases). This CDR3 is 14 amino acids long. The V gene's germline CDR1 is MDHEN and CDR2 SYDVKM. The V end lost 4 bases, the J end lost 7 bases, and 13 bases lay between the germline ends. Written as DNA, the CDR3 is TGTGCCAGCAGTTCTCCAGGGGAAGGTGAAAAACTGTTTTTT. It encodes CASSSPGEGEKLFF.

The V and J genes are TRBV3-1 (or the pseudogene TRBV3-2) and TRBJ1-2; 8 bases map to TRBD1. The CDR3 totals 15 residues. The germline V gene encodes CDR1 LGHDT and CDR2 YNNKEL (reference sequence). Trimming cost V 4 bases and J 8 bases; bases outside gene matches: 12. CDR3 sequence: CASSLTTSDRGGYTF. In DNA form, the CDR3 reads TGTGCCAGCAGCCTTACAACCTCCGACAGGGGAGGCTACACCTTC.

This chain joins TRBV7-8 and TRBJ1-3, with a tentative D call TRBD1 (6 bases). Germline CDR1 reads SGHVS; CDR2 reads FQNEAQ. The CDR3 spans 14 residues. The V end was cut by 4 bases, the J end by 4 bases, with 11 bases between. CDR3 nucleotides: TGTGCCAGCAGCTCTACAGGGAAGGGAAACACCATATATTTT. Translation gives CASSSTGKGNTIYF.

The chain carries TRBV9 and TRBJ1-4; the D is unclear. V lost 2 bases and J lost 3, with 11 bases in between. From germline, CDR1 is SGDLS and CDR2 YYNGEE. This CDR3 is 15 amino acids long. In DNA form, the CDR3 reads TGTGCCAGCAGCGTTTTAGGAGGACCTAATGAAAAACTGTTTTTT. This codes for CASSVLGGPNEKLFF.

V and J are TRBV27 and TRBJ2-5; TRBD2 agrees at 12 bases. This CDR3 spans 15 amino acids. Unmatched junction bases numbered 5, after V lost 5 bases and J lost 4 bases. The germline V gene encodes CDR1 MNHEY and CDR2 SMNVEV (reference sequence). The CDR3 DNA follows: TGTGCCAGCAGTCAAGGGGGACTAGCGGGAGAGACCCAGTACTTC. This translates into CASSQGGLAGETQYF.

This sequence joins TRBV4-3 and TRBJ2-1; 11 bases line up with TRBD2. This CDR3 comprises 16 residues. CDR1 LGHNA and CDR2 YSLEER come from the germline V gene. The trim removed 1 base at V and 7 bases at J, leaving 6 bases unmatched. CDR3 in amino acids: CASSQAYASGRNEQFF. CDR3 bases: TGCGCCAGCAGCCAAGCTTACGCTAGCGGGAGGAATGAGCAGTTCTTC.

This clone was seen more than once but under ten times. The rearrangement uses TRBV28 and TRBJ2-7; 15 positions match TRBD2. J lost 7 bases, V lost 7 bases, and 8 bases had no gene match. The CDR3 spans 15 residues. Germline V lookup: CDR1 MDHEN, CDR2 SYDVKM. CDR3 in amino acids: CASTGLAGGLGEQYF. The CDR3 nucleotides read TGTGCCAGCACGGGACTAGCGGGAGGCTTGGGGGAGCAGTACTTC.

This chain uses TRBV7-2 with TRBJ2-1, with 8 bases aligning to TRBD2. CDR1 is SGHTA, CDR2 FQGNSA, per germline. With V trimmed by 0 bases and J by 9 bases, 16 bases remained unmatched. This CDR3 is 18 amino acids long. The CDR3 bases are TGTGCCAGCAGCTTAGCTAGCGGAGCTAGCGGGTTTCCTCGTGAGCAGTTCTTC. This translates into CASSLASGASGFPREQFF.

This sequence joins TRBV7-3 and TRBJ1-1, with 7 bases that match TRBD1. The CDR3 runs 13 residues. V lost 5 bases to trimming and J lost 7 bases; unmatched junction nucleotides: 7. The V gene's germline CDR1 is SGHTA and CDR2 FQGTGA. CDR3 protein: CASSPGTAVEAFF. The DNA for the CDR3 is TGTGCCAGCAGCCCCGGGACAGCCGTTGAAGCTTTCTTT.

The CDR3 sequence is CASSEIPTYGYTF. CDR3 coding DNA: TGTGCCAGCAGTGAAATTCCTACCTATGGCTACACCTTC. This chain joins TRBV6-1 and TRBJ1-2; D unresolved. The CDR3 length is 13 residues. Germline V gene data show CDR1 as MNHNS and CDR2 as SASEGT. Trimming stripped 2 bases from V and 4 bases from J, with 8 bases between.

The chain carries TRBV3-1 (or the pseudogene TRBV3-2) and TRBJ2-1; 8 bases map to TRBD1. The V gene end was trimmed by 0 bases and the J gene end by 12 bases; junction bases not matched to a gene: 13. CDR1 and CDR2 from the germline V gene are LGHDT and YNNKEL (reference sequence). The CDR3 sequence is 16 residues long. This CDR3 is CASSQDWETTTGGQFF. In nucleotides, the CDR3 is TGTGCCAGCAGCCAAGATTGGGAGACTACCACAGGGGGGCAGTTCTTC.

V is TRBV7-8 and J is TRBJ2-1; TRBD2 agrees at 9 bases. Germline CDR1 reads SGHVS; CDR2 reads FQNEAQ. CDR3 length: 14 amino acids. V was clipped by 5 bases and J by 5 bases; unmatched bases: 4. CDR3 region: CASSRLAVNNEQFF. Here the CDR3 DNA reads TGTGCCAGCAGCCGACTAGCGGTAAACAATGAGCAGTTCTTC.

The V gene is TRBV2, the J gene TRBJ1-1; 9 bases line up with TRBD1. Germline V gene data show CDR1 as SNHLY and CDR2 as FYNNEI. The CDR3 runs to 15 residues. Unmatched junction bases numbered 13, after V lost 6 bases and J lost 8 bases. The CDR3 nucleotides are TGTGCCAGCAGGGCCGGGACAGGGCACTCCCTGGAAGCTTTCTTT. It codes for CASRAGTGHSLEAFF.

This rearrangement joins TRBV10-3 to TRBJ2-3; D is unclear. The CDR3 contains 16 residues. Trimming left V 2 bases short and J 0 bases short, with 12 bases between. Germline V gives CDR1 ENHRY, CDR2 SYGVKD. The CDR3 sequence is CAISEQARTSTDTQYF. The CDR3 region has the DNA TGTGCCATCAGTGAGCAGGCCCGCACTAGCACAGATACGCAGTATTTT.

The chain employs TRBV2 and TRBJ1-5; the match to TRBD1 covers 8 bases. Per the germline V gene, CDR1 is SNHLY and CDR2 is FYNNEI. The ends lost 4 bases at V and 7 bases at J; junction bases unmatched: 9. The CDR3 loop spans 15 amino acids. The CDR3 reads CASSARQGQVQPQHF. CDR3 nucleotides: TGTGCCAGCAGTGCGAGGCAGGGACAGGTACAGCCCCAGCATTTT.